These 11 T cell receptor beta chains came from one sample sequenced in a study of beta chain features in type 1 diabetes. The investigators reverse transcribed all of the isolated RNA, so they sequenced expressed TCRB transcripts. Generated by immunoSEQ multiplex PCR, the TCRdb table keeps only in-frame clones and is missing some. The data hold about 360,000 clones, with 10% to 15% observed a single time. The material sequenced was naive CD4+ T cells from blood. These receptors were obtained from a man between 18 and 29 years old in good health.

The V gene is TRBV9, the J gene TRBJ2-3, with a possible D match to TRBD2 (6 bases). This CDR3 has 15 amino acids. Germline V gene lookup returns CDR1 SGDLS and CDR2 YYNGEE. Trimming cost V 0 bases and J 4 bases, with 12 bases left between them. CDR3 loop: CASSVEGAGPDTQYF. The CDR3 bases are TGTGCCAGCAGCGTAGAAGGTGCGGGGCCAGATACGCAGTATTTT. The whole variable domain, filled in from reference TRBV9 and TRBJ2-3, reads DSGVTQTPKHLITATGQRVTLRCSPRSGDLSVYWYQQSLDQGLQFLIQYYNGEERAKGNILERFSAQQFPDLHSELNLSSLELGDSALYFCASSVEGAGPDTQYFGPGTRLTVL.

The chain links TRBV28 to TRBJ2-3; 14 nucleotides line up with TRBD2. Germline V gene sequence: CDR1 MDHEN, CDR2 SYDVKM. This CDR3 has 18 residues. V shed 0 bases and J 4 bases; nucleotides not matched to a gene: 6. CDR3 coding DNA: TGTGCCAGCAGTTTATGGACTAGCGGGAGGGTTGCGGCAGATACGCAGTATTTT. It encodes CASSLWTSGRVAADTQYF. The full variable domain, its missing parts supplied by reference TRBV28 and TRBJ2-3, is DVKVTQSSRYLVKRTGEKVFLECVQDMDHENMFWYRQDPGLGLRLIYFSYDVKMKEKGDIPEGYSVSREKKERFSLILESASTNQTSMYLCASSLWTSGRVAADTQYFGPGTRLTVL.

V and J are TRBV5-4 and TRBJ2-1, with 13 nucleotides matching TRBD2. The CDR3 is made up of 19 amino acids. Germline CDR1 is SGHNT and CDR2 is YYREEE (reference sequence). Trimming removed 4 bases from V and 2 bases from J; junction bases left unmatched: 12. The CDR3 DNA reads as TGTGCCAGCAGCCCGAGGGGGACTAGCGGGAAGGTCGCCTACAATGAGCAGTTCTTC. It yields the protein CASSPRGTSGKVAYNEQFF.

In its sample, this clone was seen once. The V gene is TRBV19, the J gene TRBJ2-2; perhaps TRBD2 as D (6 bases). Germline lookup yields CDR1 LNHDA and CDR2 SQIVND (reference sequence). The CDR3 runs to 16 residues. The V end lost 9 bases, the J end lost 0 bases, and 17 bases lay between the germline ends. As DNA, the CDR3 is TGTGCCAGCGCGGGACTTTCAGCGGCGAACACCGGGGAGCTGTTTTTT. Its protein is CASAGLSAANTGELFF.

This clone has more than one count but fewer than ten. The chain recombines TRBV29-1 with TRBJ2-2, with TRBD2 matching over 11 bases. V lost 3 bases, J lost 4 bases, and 7 bases stayed unmatched. The CDR3 length is 16 residues. The germline gives CDR1 SQVTM, CDR2 ANQGSEA. The CDR3 DNA sequence: TGCAGCGTTGAGGGTAGCGGGGGGGCTGGCACCGGGGAGCTGTTTTTT. Translating it yields CSVEGSGGAGTGELFF.

The gene calls are TRBV7-3 and TRBJ2-1, with D perhaps TRBD1 (5 bases). In germline, CDR1 is SGHTA, CDR2 FQGTGA. The V gene lost 5 bases and the J gene lost 13 bases, with 15 bases spanning the gap. The CDR3 covers 12 residues. CDR3 bases: TGTGCCAGCAGCCGTATAGGGGATCCCCAGTTCTTC. Translation: CASSRIGDPQFF.

This chain uses TRBV4-2 with TRBJ2-7, with 10 nucleotides matching TRBD2. Germline V CDR1 and CDR2: LGHNA, YNFKEQ. This CDR3 has 18 residues. Trimming cost V 0 bases and J 2 bases; bases outside gene matches: 10. CDR3 amino acids: CASSQDLRLAGDTYEQYF. The CDR3 coding sequence is TGTGCCAGCAGCCAAGATTTACGGCTAGCGGGGGATACCTACGAGCAGTACTTC.

Only a few counts were recorded for this clone. V is TRBV5-1 and J is TRBJ2-3; the match to TRBD2 covers 8 bases. Unmatched junction bases numbered 10, after V lost 1 base and J lost 6 bases. The CDR3 contains 16 residues. The germline V gene encodes CDR1 SGHRS and CDR2 YFSETQ. Written as DNA, the CDR3 is TGCGCCAGCAGCTTGCGGATTAGCGGGGCCGATGATACGCAGTATTTT. Translated, it gives CASSLRISGADDTQYF.

This clone has just a few counts. The chain uses TRBV11-1 and TRBJ2-7; TRBD2 is a possible D gene (5 bases). The V gene lost 5 bases and the J gene lost 0 bases, with 8 bases spanning the gap. CDR1 and CDR2 from the germline V gene are SGHAT and FQDESV (reference sequence). The CDR3 is made up of 13 amino acids. The CDR3 protein is CASSAAGSYEQYF. The CDR3 DNA sequence: TGTGCCAGCAGCGCCGCGGGCTCCTACGAGCAGTACTTC.

This clone was found a few times. In the same sample, other DNA sequences code for this CDR3. The gene calls are TRBV7-2 and TRBJ1-2, with 11 bases fitting TRBD1. Trimming cost V 4 bases and J 2 bases; bases outside gene matches: 3. The CDR3 covers 15 residues. Per germline, CDR1 SGHTA and CDR2 FQGNSA. CDR3 loop: CASSSRTGGNYGYTF. Written as DNA, the CDR3 is TGTGCCAGCAGCTCGCGGACAGGGGGCAACTATGGCTACACCTTC.

This clone has more than one count but fewer than ten. V and J are TRBV28 and TRBJ2-1, with a weak D call TRBD2 (5 bases). Germline assignment: CDR1 MDHEN and CDR2 SYDVKM. The V and J ends lost 5 bases and 6 bases respectively, with 8 bases between them. The CDR3 is made up of 12 amino acids. The CDR3 loop is CASSTSANEQFF. In DNA, the CDR3 is TGTGCCAGCAGTACTAGTGCCAATGAGCAGTTCTTC.